The entry below gives a single T cell receptor (beta chain) sequence along with its context. Its antigen is as yet unknown. The CDR3 has 18 amino acids. The germline V gene encodes CDR1 SGDLS and CDR2 YYNGEE. Germline trimming cut 2 bases from V and 2 bases from J; bases unmatched to any gene: 12. Alongside a J-beta primer mix, a sample-barcoded 5' primer served in a second PCR lasting about 7 to 11 cycles. One entry per CDR3 protein, called by TCRdb with MiXCR from the 5' RACE reads. The sample yields about 1.8 million distinct CDR3 sequences, around 50% seen once. The entry originates in a study of blood T cells in healthy people across ages. Whole-study findings and limits: From one million sequenced T cells, diversity estimates were lower bounds.

The chain links TRBV9 to TRBJ2-3, with TRBD2 matching over 9 bases. The clonotype originates from a woman between 40 and 55 years old in good health. Material: blood. CDR3 DNA sequence: TGTGCCAGCAGCGTCTCGATTGGGAGCGGGGGGATCACAGATACGCAGTATTTT. It encodes CASSVSIGSGGITDTQYF.